This record looks at one TCR beta chain sequence and its context. Trimming removed 0 bases from V and 6 bases from J, with 12 bases in between. In germline, CDR1 is GTSNPN, CDR2 SVGIG (reference sequence). The CDR3 has 14 residues. The authors ran a second PCR of 7 to 11 cycles using a sample-barcoded 5' primer and a J-beta primer mix. In TCRdb, the 5' RACE reads were re-called with MiXCR into one record per CDR3 protein. The sample contains 1.5 million to 2 million distinct CDR3 sequences, 28% of which appear only once. Each of the donors had 9 to 10 milliliters of peripheral blood drawn into EDTA-treated Vacutainer tubes. The record originates from a study of blood T cells in healthy people across ages.

The sequenced sample consisted of blood. The chain carries TRBV30 and TRBJ2-1; D gene ambiguous. The sequence came from a young woman in good health. CDR3 residues: CAWSVSIASNEQFF. CDR3 nucleotides: TGTGCCTGGAGTGTTAGTATCGCGAGCAATGAGCAGTTCTTC.